The clone carrying this TCR beta chain was observed at least ten times. This specimen comes from a study of blood T cell repertoires in COVID-19. In the study overall: Researchers got acute and convalescent COVID-19 samples from the United States, Italy and Spain.

CDR3 length: 12 residues. Germline trimming cut 6 bases from V and 2 bases from J; bases unmatched to any gene: 0. Germline lookup yields CDR1 SEHNR and CDR2 FQNEAQ (reference sequence). The table came from immunoSEQ multiplex PCR; TCRdb's copy has only in-frame clones and leaves some out. This sample has about 180,000 clones, with roughly 80% found just once. The chain joins TRBV7-9 to TRBJ2-5; 7 bases are a match to TRBD2. The clonotype originates from a woman between 65 and 79 years old with acute or convalescent COVID-19. The specimen was peripheral blood. This chain's CDR3 is CASRGLQETQYF. The CDR3 DNA follows: TGTGCCAGCAGGGGACTACAAGAGACCCAGTACTTC. The full variable domain, with the rest looked up from reference TRBV7-9 and TRBJ2-5, is DTGVSQNPRHKITKRGQNVTFRCDPISEHNRLYWYRQTLGQGPEFLTYFQNEAQLEKSRLLSDRFSAERPKGSFSTLEIQRTEQGDSAMYLCASRGLQETQYFGPGTRLLVL.